This is a list of T cell receptor beta chains from one sample in a study of naive and memory T cell subsets. MiXCR, applied by TCRdb to the UMI-ligation and nested PCR reads, yields one record per CDR3 protein. The table records tens of thousands of distinct CDR3 sequences, approximately 6.5% of them present only once. Specimen: central memory CD4+ T cells from blood. These receptors were obtained from a human donor in good health. CDR3s include the opening cysteine and the closing phenylalanine or tryptophan. The order of the fields is V gene, D gene, J gene, clone size, CDR3 DNA, CDR3 protein. D genes are given only for firm matches. A row's size may be missing; if present it is once, few, many or a size class.

TRBV6-6	NA	TRBJ2-4	many	TGTGCCAGCAGTCCACAGGGAACCATTCAGTACTTC	CASSPQGTIQYF
TRBV6-2/TRBV6-3	TRBD2	TRBJ2-1	NA	TGTGCCAGCAGCGACGCGCGGGGGGGATACAATGAGCAGTTCTTC	CASSDARGGYNEQFF
TRBV7-6	TRBD2	TRBJ2-3	NA	TGTGCCAGCAGCTCCGCGGGGGGCTTCACAGATACGCAGTATTTT	CASSSAGGFTDTQYF
TRBV29-1	NA	TRBJ2-5	many	TGCAGCGTTGGAGGCGGTGGAGAGACCCAGTACTTC	CSVGGGGETQYF
TRBV19	TRBD2	TRBJ2-3	few	TGTGCCAGTAGTATACCGGGAGGGGATTCGCTCAAGGCTACGCAGTATTTT	CASSIPGGDSLKATQYF
TRBV29-1	NA	TRBJ2-3	many	TGCAGCGTTGGGTCGGTGGCTAGCACAGATACGCAGTATTTT	CSVGSVASTDTQYF
TRBV7-3	TRBD1	TRBJ2-7	many	TGTGCCAGCAGCTTAGGGACAGGGCTCGAGCAGTACTTC	CASSLGTGLEQYF
TRBV6-6	NA	TRBJ1-1	NA	TGTGCCAGCAGCCCATCCCGACAGGAGAACACTGAAGCTTTCTTT	CASSPSRQENTEAFF
TRBV9	NA	TRBJ1-2	NA	TGTGCCAGGAAGAGTGAGGGGGGGGTTAATGGCTACACCTTC	CARKSEGGVNGYTF
TRBV6-2/TRBV6-3	TRBD1	TRBJ1-2	few	TGTGCCAGCAGTTCTACGACAGGGGGCGCCTATGGCTACACCTTC	CASSSTTGGAYGYTF
TRBV2	NA	TRBJ2-7	few	TGTGCCAGCACGGGGGAAGAGATCGAGCAGTACTTC	CASTGEEIEQYF
TRBV20-1	TRBD2	TRBJ2-7	few	TGCAGTGCTAGTAGTAGCGGGGTTTCCTACGAGCAGTACTTC	CSASSSGVSYEQYF
TRBV6-6	TRBD2	TRBJ2-7	few	TGTGCCAGCAGTCAACCGGGACTAGCCGACTACGAGCAGTACTTC	CASSQPGLADYEQYF
TRBV5-1	NA	TRBJ2-3	many	TGCGCCAGCAGCTTGGAACAGGGATACTACACAGATACGCAGTATTTT	CASSLEQGYYTDTQYF
TRBV6-4	TRBD1	TRBJ2-2	few	TGTGCCACAGCCACCCGGGACATCGAGACCCCAGGGGGCGGGGAGCTGTTTTTT	CATATRDIETPGGGELFF
TRBV6-1	TRBD1	TRBJ1-5	few	TGTGCCAGCAGCGGACAGGGACGTCAGCCCCAGCATTTT	CASSGQGRQPQHF
TRBV10-3	TRBD1	TRBJ1-1	few	TGTGCCATCAGCCCTTCAGGGGGGGGGCGAAACGCTTTCTTT	CAISPSGGGRNAFF
TRBV30	TRBD2	TRBJ2-3	NA	TGTGCCTGGATTAGGGCGGGAGCCCTATCTAACACAGATACGCAGTATTTT	CAWIRAGALSNTDTQYF
TRBV7-9	NA	TRBJ1-1	NA	TGTGCCAGCAGCTTTTACGGACAGATGAACACTGAAGCTTTCTTT	CASSFYGQMNTEAFF
TRBV27	NA	TRBJ1-6	many	TGTGCCAGCAGTTTAGACGCCTACGGGTCTTATAATTCACCCCTCCACTTT	CASSLDAYGSYNSPLHF
TRBV6-1	NA	TRBJ1-6	many	TGTGCCAGCAGCTCGGGCCCTGCTGGTTCACCCCTCCACTTT	CASSSGPAGSPLHF
TRBV6-2/TRBV6-3	TRBD2	TRBJ2-7	NA	TGTGCCAGCACCAAAGCCGGGACTAGAGCCTACGAGCAGTACTTC	CASTKAGTRAYEQYF
TRBV30	NA	TRBJ1-2	NA	TGTGCCTGGAGTGTACGGGCCTATGGCTACACCTTC	CAWSVRAYGYTF